A single sample is the source of the 26 T cell receptor beta chains below, sequenced in a study of shared clonotypes between healthy human individuals. Profiled with immunoSEQ multiplex PCR; TCRdb holds only in-frame clones, not every one. This sample has about 2.2 million clones, with about 92% found just once. The naive CD8 population came from CD45RO-negative cells selected for CCR7, without terminally differentiated effector memory CD45RA+ cells. The specimen was naive CD8+ T cells from PBMCs. These receptors all stem from a man between 18 and 35 years old in good health. Some clones in this sample may be carry-over from other donors' samples.

This clone was seen just once. This chain joins TRBV9 and TRBJ2-5; 12 bases fit TRBD1. V shed 0 bases and J 5 bases; nucleotides not matched to a gene: 8. The CDR3 runs to 17 residues. The V gene's germline CDR1 is SGDLS and CDR2 YYNGEE. CDR3 residues: CASSVGPGQGAEETQYF. CDR3 in DNA: TGTGCCAGCAGCGTAGGTCCGGGACAGGGGGCGGAGGAGACCCAGTACTTC.

V and J are TRBV4-3 and TRBJ2-1; 14 bases align to TRBD2. Germline values: CDR1 LGHNA, CDR2 YSLEER. V trimming: 4 bases; J trimming: 9 bases; junction bases outside the gene matches: 2. The CDR3 runs 14 residues. The CDR3 loop is CASSLGLAGAEQFF. In DNA, the CDR3 is TGCGCCAGCAGCCTGGGACTAGCGGGAGCTGAGCAGTTCTTC.

The genes are TRBV18 and TRBJ2-1, with a possible D match to TRBD2 (5 bases). The CDR3 extends over 15 amino acids. The germline V gene encodes CDR1 KGHSH and CDR2 LQKENI. The V end lost 3 bases, the J end lost 2 bases, and 11 bases lay between the germline ends. CDR3 loop: CASSPKGATYNEQFF. CDR3 coding DNA: TGTGCCAGCTCACCGAAGGGAGCCACCTACAATGAGCAGTTCTTC.

V is TRBV29-1 and J is TRBJ2-7; 7 positions agree with TRBD2. Trimming removed 6 bases from V and 2 bases from J; junction bases left unmatched: 4. The CDR3 length is 12 residues. Germline V gene lookup returns CDR1 SQVTM and CDR2 ANQGSEA. The CDR3 DNA reads as TGCAGCGTCCGGGACTATGCCTACGAGCAGTACTTC. It translates to CSVRDYAYEQYF.

In regard to this clone: This CDR3 is also generated by other DNA sequences in the sample. The chain carries TRBV11-2 and TRBJ2-7; 12 bases agree with TRBD2. The ends lost 5 bases at V and 2 bases at J; junction bases unmatched: 4. This CDR3 has 15 amino acids. Per germline, CDR1 SGHAT and CDR2 FQNNGV. The CDR3 bases are TGTGCCAGCAGCCACGGACTAGCGGGAACCTACGAGCAGTACTTC. Translated: CASSHGLAGTYEQYF.

The V call is TRBV28, the J call TRBJ1-5; D gene uncertain. The CDR3 spans 15 residues. Looked up from germline, CDR1 is MDHEN and CDR2 is SYDVKM. V lost 2 bases, J lost 2 bases, and 10 bases lay in between. The CDR3 spells CASSLVPEGNQPQHF. CDR3 DNA: TGTGCCAGCAGTTTAGTTCCGGAGGGCAATCAGCCCCAGCATTTT.

CDR3 in DNA: TGTGCCAGCAGCTTCTACGGGACTGAAGCTTTCTTT. Protein product: CASSFYGTEAFF. The chain combines TRBV5-6 with TRBJ1-1; D gene ambiguous. This CDR3 contains 12 residues. V lost 2 bases and J 5 bases, leaving 7 bases between the germline ends. CDR1 and CDR2 (germline): SGHDT, YYEEEE.

The J gene is TRBJ2-1, the V gene TRBV6-5; D remains ambiguous. V was shortened by 4 bases and J by 3 bases, with 7 bases between the two germline ends. CDR3 size: 13 residues. Germline V lookup: CDR1 MNHEY, CDR2 SVGAGI. The CDR3 is CASSLKFYNEQFF. As DNA, the CDR3 is TGTGCCAGCAGTTTAAAATTCTACAATGAGCAGTTCTTC.

The genes are TRBV11-2 and TRBJ1-4, with D possibly matching TRBD1 (6 bases). The germline V gene encodes CDR1 SGHAT and CDR2 FQNNGV. CDR3 size: 17 residues. Trimming removed 6 bases from V and 5 bases from J, with 22 bases in between. CDR3 region: CASSSSLMGGPNEKLFF. CDR3 bases: TGTGCCAGCAGTTCCTCCCTGATGGGGGGCCCCAATGAAAAACTGTTTTTT. Full variable domain (missing parts from reference TRBV11-2 and TRBJ1-4): EAGVAQSPRYKIIEKRQSVAFWCNPISGHATLYWYQQILGQGPKLLIQFQNNGVVDDSQLPKDRFSAERLKGVDSTLKIQPAKLEDSAVYLCASSSSLMGGPNEKLFFGSGTQLSVL.

The chain is built from TRBV9 and TRBJ2-1, with 9 bases aligning to TRBD1. In germline, CDR1 is SGDLS, CDR2 YYNGEE. V shed 3 bases and J 6 bases; nucleotides not matched to a gene: 7. This CDR3 region has 15 residues. DNA for the CDR3: TGTGCCAGCAGCGAGACAGGGGGTCCCACCAATGAGCAGTTCTTC. The encoded protein is CASSETGGPTNEQFF.

The V gene is TRBV6-5, the J gene TRBJ2-7; TRBD1 matches 7 bases. The CDR3 is 14 residues long. V dropped 5 bases and J dropped 4; count of bases not matched to a gene: 8. CDR1 is MNHEY, CDR2 SVGAGI, per germline. CDR3 bases: TGTGCCAGCAGTACGTCCCGGGACAGTTACGAGCAGTACTTC. This codes for CASSTSRDSYEQYF.

CDR3 in DNA: TGTGCCAGCAGCTTGAAAGGAGCTAGCGGGAGCTCCTACGAGCAGTACTTC. Its translation is CASSLKGASGSSYEQYF. V usage is TRBV5-6 and J usage is TRBJ2-7; TRBD2 matches at 10 bases. Per the germline V gene, CDR1 is SGHDT and CDR2 is YYEEEE. The CDR3 totals 17 residues. Losses at the gene ends were 1 base for V and 0 bases for J; bases not matched to a gene: 7. The entire variable domain, with the rest obtained from reference TRBV5-6 and TRBJ2-7, is as follows: DAGVTQSPTHLIKTRGQQVTLRCSPKSGHDTVSWYQQALGQGPQFIFQYYEEEERQRGNFPDRFSGHQFPNYSSELNVNALLLGDSALYLCASSLKGASGSSYEQYFGPGTRLTVT.

The chain recombines TRBV28 with TRBJ1-4; D is possibly TRBD1 (6 bases). The CDR3 is made up of 13 amino acids. Per the germline V gene, CDR1 is MDHEN and CDR2 is SYDVKM. Trimming left V 5 bases short and J 7 bases short, with 11 bases between. In nucleotides, the CDR3 is TGTGCCAGCAGTCTACGGGGGGCTGAAAAACTGTTTTTT. Translation gives CASSLRGAEKLFF. The whole variable domain, filled in from reference TRBV28 and TRBJ1-4, reads DVKVTQSSRYLVKRTGEKVFLECVQDMDHENMFWYRQDPGLGLRLIYFSYDVKMKEKGDIPEGYSVSREKKERFSLILESASTNQTSMYLCASSLRGAEKLFFGSGTQLSVL.

The chain joins TRBV5-4 to TRBJ2-7; 7 nucleotides match TRBD2. Germline V lookup: CDR1 SGHNT, CDR2 YYREEE (reference sequence). The V gene end was trimmed by 2 bases and the J gene end by 3 bases; junction bases not matched to a gene: 5. The CDR3 length is 14 residues. The CDR3 DNA sequence: TGTGCCAGCAGCTTTCGGGGGGAGTTCTACGAGCAGTACTTC. Translating gives CASSFRGEFYEQYF. Supplemented by reference TRBV5-4 and TRBJ2-7, the full variable domain reads ETGVTQSPTHLIKTRGQQVTLRCSSQSGHNTVSWYQQALGQGPQFIFQYYREEENGRGNFPPRFSGLQFPNYSSELNVNALELDDSALYLCASSFRGEFYEQYFGPGTRLTVT.

The chain carries TRBV27 and TRBJ2-3; TRBD1 matches 9 bases. This CDR3 contains 14 residues. Germline CDR1 reads MNHEY; CDR2 reads SMNVEV (reference sequence). With 9 bases clipped from V and 3 bases from J, the junction kept 7 bases outside the gene matches. The CDR3 is CASRGTGRTDTQYF. In DNA form, the CDR3 reads TGTGCCAGTAGAGGGACAGGGAGGACAGATACGCAGTATTTT.

This clone was counted between two and nine times. The V call is TRBV28, the J call TRBJ2-3, with 7 bases identical to TRBD1. V shed 6 bases and J 2 bases; nucleotides not matched to a gene: 5. The germline gives CDR1 MDHEN, CDR2 SYDVKM. The CDR3 is 14 amino acids. The CDR3: CASRSGGDTDTQYF. The CDR3 nucleotides are TGTGCCAGCAGGTCAGGGGGAGACACAGATACGCAGTATTTT.

The chain recombines TRBV29-1 with TRBJ2-1; TRBD2 is a possible D gene (6 bases). This CDR3 spans 14 amino acids. V was pared by 4 bases and J by 7 bases, with 17 bases between. Germline values: CDR1 SQVTM, CDR2 ANQGSEA. CDR3 residues: CSVAGARGINEQFF. CDR3 DNA sequence: TGCAGCGTTGCCGGAGCTCGGGGGATTAATGAGCAGTTCTTC.

The sample holds one count of this clone. V gene TRBV29-1 combines with J gene TRBJ1-5; no reliable D call. The CDR3 consists of 12 residues. V lost 3 bases, J lost 0 bases, and 3 bases lay in between. The V gene's germline CDR1 is SQVTM and CDR2 ANQGSEA. CDR3 sequence (DNA): TGCAGCGTTGAGGATAGCAATCAGCCCCAGCATTTT. Translation gives CSVEDSNQPQHF.

The chain links TRBV10-3 to TRBJ2-2; a weak D match, TRBD1 (5 bases). The CDR3 contains 16 residues. The V end lost 8 bases, the J end lost 1 base, and 17 bases lay between the germline ends. The germline V gene encodes CDR1 ENHRY and CDR2 SYGVKD. CDR3 region: CAILGTGHVNTGELFF. The CDR3 bases are TGTGCCATCCTCGGTACAGGTCATGTGAACACCGGGGAGCTGTTTTTT.

This chain connects TRBV30 to TRBJ2-7; TRBD1 matches 10 bases. This CDR3 contains 13 residues. Germline V gives CDR1 GTSNPN, CDR2 SVGIG (reference sequence). V lost 5 bases, J lost 2 bases, and 3 bases stayed unmatched. In nucleotides, the CDR3 is TGTGCCTGGGACAGGGGGCTGACCTACGAGCAGTACTTC. Its translation is CAWDRGLTYEQYF.

The chain is built from TRBV19 and TRBJ2-2, with D perhaps TRBD1 or TRBD2 (5 bases each). This CDR3 contains 16 residues. The germline V gene has CDR1 LNHDA and CDR2 SQIVND (reference sequence). Trimming took off 7 bases at V and 5 bases at J, with 20 bases between the two ends. The CDR3 coding sequence is TGTGCCAGTACCGAACACCCTGGATGGGGGACCGGGGAGCTGTTTTTT. It is translated as CASTEHPGWGTGELFF.

To note about this clone: In the same sample, other DNA sequences code for this CDR3. The chain is built from TRBV9 and TRBJ2-7; either TRBD1 or TRBD2 may fit D (6 bases each). V was shortened by 0 bases and J by 2 bases, with 9 bases between the two germline ends. The CDR3 extends over 14 amino acids. Germline CDR1 SGDLS, CDR2 YYNGEE. This CDR3 is CASSVGGAAYEQYF. DNA for the CDR3: TGTGCCAGCAGCGTAGGGGGGGCGGCCTACGAGCAGTACTTC.

The rearrangement uses TRBV7-3 and TRBJ2-2; D remains ambiguous. In germline, CDR1 is SGHTA, CDR2 FQGTGA. The length of the CDR3 is 15 residues. Between the trimmed V and J ends, which lost 2 bases and 6 bases, there was a span of 13 bases. The CDR3 reads CASSLLYTGAGELFF. The DNA of the CDR3 is TGTGCCAGCAGCTTACTCTATACCGGTGCCGGGGAGCTGTTTTTT.

This chain uses TRBV30 with TRBJ1-1; tentative D call: TRBD1 (6 bases). CDR3 length: 18 residues. CDR1 is GTSNPN and CDR2 is SVGIG in the germline V gene (reference sequence). V lost 2 bases and J lost 0, with 22 bases in between. This CDR3 is CAWSLGSAGEMLNTEAFF. DNA for the CDR3: TGTGCCTGGAGTTTGGGGTCCGCAGGGGAGATGTTGAACACTGAAGCTTTCTTT.

CDR3 nucleotide sequence: TGTGCCAGCAGGGACAGGTACGAGCAGTACTTC. It codes for CASRDRYEQYF. The rearrangement links TRBV7-9 to TRBJ2-7; 7 bases map to TRBD1. Germline CDR1 reads SEHNR; CDR2 reads FQNEAQ (reference sequence). With 6 bases clipped from V and 4 bases from J, the junction kept 0 bases outside the gene matches. The length of the CDR3 is 11 residues.

V is TRBV4-1 and J is TRBJ2-1; D is unclear. Trimming cost V 1 base and J 5 bases, with 9 bases left between them. CDR1 is MGHRA and CDR2 is YSYEKL in the germline V gene. This CDR3 contains 14 residues. CDR3: CASSQVGFNNEQFF. The CDR3 DNA is TGCGCCAGCAGCCAAGTCGGATTCAACAATGAGCAGTTCTTC.